This record concerns one T cell receptor beta chain sequence. The data were obtained in a study of blood T cell repertoires in COVID-19. Method: immunoSEQ multiplex PCR; TCRdb's copy keeps in-frame clones and lacks some. The sample contains about 400,000 clones, roughly 90% of which appear only once. CDR3 length: 13 residues. Germline lookup yields CDR1 SGHKS and CDR2 YYEKEE (reference sequence). The V end lost 4 bases, the J end lost 2 bases, and 9 bases lay between the germline ends. This TCR derives from a man between 35 and 55 years old with acute or convalescent COVID-19. The specimen sequenced was peripheral blood. This sequence joins TRBV5-5 and TRBJ1-2, with no clear D. The chain's CDR3 is CASSPDSNYGYTF. The CDR3 DNA reads as TGTGCCAGCAGCCCGGATAGCAACTATGGCTACACCTTC.